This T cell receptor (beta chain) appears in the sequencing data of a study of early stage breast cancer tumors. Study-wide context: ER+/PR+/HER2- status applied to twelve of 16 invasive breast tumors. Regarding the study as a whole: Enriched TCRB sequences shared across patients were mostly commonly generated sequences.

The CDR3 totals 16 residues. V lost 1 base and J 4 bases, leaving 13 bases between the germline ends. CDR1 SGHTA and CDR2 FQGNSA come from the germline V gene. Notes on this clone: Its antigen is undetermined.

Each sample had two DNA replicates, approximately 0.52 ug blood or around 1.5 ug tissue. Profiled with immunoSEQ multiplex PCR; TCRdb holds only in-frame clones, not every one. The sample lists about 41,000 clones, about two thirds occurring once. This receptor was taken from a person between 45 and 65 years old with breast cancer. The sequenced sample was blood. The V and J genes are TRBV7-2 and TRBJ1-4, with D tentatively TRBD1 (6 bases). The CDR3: CASSLVRDRNNEKLFF. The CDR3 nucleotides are TGTGCCAGCAGCTTAGTGCGCGACAGGAATAATGAAAAACTGTTTTTT.